A selection of T cell receptor beta chains follows, all from one sample in a study of T cells in Graves' hyperthyroidism and ophthalmopathy. MiXCR, applied by TCRdb to the multiplex PCR reads, yields one record per CDR3 protein. The sample yields about 200,000 distinct CDR3 sequences, approximately 16% seen once. What was sequenced was blood. The receptors originated from a man aged 35 to 55 with Graves' hyperthyroidism. Each CDR3 is given with its conserved first and last residue.

TRBV7-3	TRBJ2-3	CASRPPGTDTQYF
TRBV7-2	TRBJ1-1	CASSLEGRGLSEAFF
TRBV20-1	TRBJ1-2	CSARPQDAIGYTF
TRBV20-1	TRBJ2-4	CSVGVVGLTKNIQYF
TRBV30	TRBJ2-5	CAWSPVGTGQETQYF
TRBV6-2/TRBV6-3	TRBJ2-3	CASSPPSSGGLTDTQYF
TRBV6-1	TRBJ2-7	CASSRTQGYEQYF
TRBV7-9	TRBJ1-1	CASSRLTGTEAFF
TRBV4-2	TRBJ2-2	CASSPTSGNTGELFF
TRBV27	TRBJ1-2	CASSSGVDGYTF
TRBV24-1	TRBJ2-5	CATSAPSGVETQYF
TRBV15	TRBJ2-3	CATRQGRGGDTQYF
TRBV6-6	TRBJ1-6	CASSYSGRGPDNSPLHF
TRBV20-1	TRBJ2-7	CSAGTLREQYF
TRBV28	TRBJ2-1	CASSLWGPPGNEQFF
TRBV2	TRBJ1-6	CASSTRGTGNNSPLHF
TRBV20-1	TRBJ1-5	CSACRTGPNQPQHF
TRBV20-1	TRBJ1-1	CSARDSGGPTEAFF
TRBV2	TRBJ1-5	CASSGWQGAQPQHF
TRBV7-9	TRBJ1-5	CASSLTGDQPQHF
TRBV5-1	TRBJ1-1	CASSLGGAQGFTEAFF
TRBV20-1	TRBJ1-6	CSANTGDSSYNSPLHF
TRBV6-2/TRBV6-3	TRBJ2-5	CASSFSTRDSSLYQETQYF
TRBV27	TRBJ1-1	CASSSPTGLREAFF
TRBV19	TRBJ2-3	CASRTLLGEGTDTQYF
TRBV3-1	TRBJ2-3	CASSQGEANTQYF
TRBV18	TRBJ2-1	CASSPGVIYNEQFF
TRBV10-3	TRBJ1-2	CAISARTGGYGYGYTF
TRBV10-3	TRBJ2-7	CAITGGSGGNDEQYF
TRBV2	TRBJ2-7	CASRDAGQEGYEQYF
TRBV2	TRBJ2-1	CASRTGTRVDYIDEQFF
TRBV5-1	TRBJ2-7	CASSLDQGHEQYF
TRBV3-1	TRBJ2-7	CASSHSGSGYEQYF
TRBV9	TRBJ2-5	CASSDEARAYF
TRBV5-6	TRBJ2-5	CASSVTGTGKQETQYF
TRBV28	TRBJ2-7	CASSPTPKTYEQYF
TRBV5-6	TRBJ2-2	CASSLWPGELFF
TRBV11-2	TRBJ1-1	CASRTGQGVRNTEAFF
TRBV20-1	TRBJ2-2	CSAPTSGGVDTGELFF
TRBV20-1	TRBJ1-1	CSARAGDAEAFF
TRBV12-3/TRBV12-4	TRBJ1-5	CASQGFTNQPQHF
TRBV7-8	TRBJ1-5	CASSPWGGSGNQPQHF